What follows is one T cell receptor (beta chain) and its context. The antigen remains undetermined. This record comes from a study of T cell responses to AZD1222 COVID-19 vaccine. The study's findings and limits: At baseline, seropositivity was found in only six or seven AZD1222 recipients. It was only after the peak T cell response that any repertoires were sampled. Clonal diversity was possibly underestimated; the donors were predominantly white British and more often female.

The repertoire was sequenced with immunoSEQ multiplex PCR; TCRdb's copy has only in-frame clones and lacks some. Among about 150,000 clones listed, around 95% were seen once. This sequence was found in an adult in good health. The material was peripheral blood, obtained on day 0 of AZD1222 vaccination.

The CDR3 nucleotides read TGTGCCAGCAGCTTCTCTTTAACGGGACTAGACTCTGGGGCCAACGTCCTGACTTTC. Translated, it gives CASSFSLTGLDSGANVLTF. The rearrangement links TRBV5-5 to TRBJ2-6; 8 bases match TRBD2. This CDR3 contains 19 residues. Trimming at V came to 2 bases and at J to 0 bases, leaving 10 bases not matched to a gene. Germline assignment: CDR1 SGHKS and CDR2 YYEKEE (reference sequence).